The clone carrying this TCR beta chain was seen at least ten times. Its antigen is currently unknown. The CDR3 sequence is 14 residues long. Trimming pared 1 base from V and 6 bases from J, leaving 11 bases between. The germline gives CDR1 SGHAT, CDR2 FQNNGV. Regarding time point: newly diagnosed GD, antithyroid drugs for less than 3 months. Making the TCR library involved RNA that had been extracted from PBMCs. This sample was taken from a study of regulatory T cells in long-lasting Graves disease. As for the study in general: Antithyroid drugs had been given to newly diagnosed Graves' patients for under 3 months.

Whole-study results and caveats: TRBV28, TRBJ1-2 and TRBJ2-5 were segments that persistent disease favored.

Sequencing libraries for TCR beta were prepared with iRepertoire HTBI primers and Arm-PCR of CDR3 regions. MiXCR was run by TCRdb on the multiplex PCR reads, yielding one entry per CDR3 protein. Here the sample spans about 440,000 distinct CDR3 sequences, around 15% being singletons. The same specimen was also included in a second study, on T cells in Graves' hyperthyroidism and ophthalmopathy. Per that paper: Exclusions: uncontrolled infection, other autoimmune disease, pregnancy, lactation. The primer set for the first-round RT-PCR of the TCR CDR3 was HTBI.

Sequencing was performed on peripheral blood mononuclear cells (PBMCs), taken at new diagnosis, from a patient treated with antithyroid drugs. The clonotype comes from a woman under 40 with Graves disease. The V call is TRBV11-2, the J call TRBJ2-3; possibly TRBD2 for D (6 bases). As DNA, the CDR3 is TGTGCCAGCAGCTTAGTTGGAGGGGCGGATACGCAGTATTTT. Residues: CASSLVGGADTQYF. The whole variable domain, filled in from reference TRBV11-2 and TRBJ2-3, reads EAGVAQSPRYKIIEKRQSVAFWCNPISGHATLYWYQQILGQGPKLLIQFQNNGVVDDSQLPKDRFSAERLKGVDSTLKIQPAKLEDSAVYLCASSLVGGADTQYFGPGTRLTVL.